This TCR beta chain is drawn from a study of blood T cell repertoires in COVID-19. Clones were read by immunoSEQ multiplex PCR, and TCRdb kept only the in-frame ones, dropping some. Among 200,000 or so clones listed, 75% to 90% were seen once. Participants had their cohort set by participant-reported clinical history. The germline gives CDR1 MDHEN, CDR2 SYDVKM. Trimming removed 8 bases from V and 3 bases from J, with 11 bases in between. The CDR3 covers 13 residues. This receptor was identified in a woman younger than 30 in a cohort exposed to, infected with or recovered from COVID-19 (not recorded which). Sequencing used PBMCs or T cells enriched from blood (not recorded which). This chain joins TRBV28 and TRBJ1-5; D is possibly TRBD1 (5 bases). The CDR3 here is CASLSGVNQPQHF. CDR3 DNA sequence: TGTGCCAGCCTTTCGGGGGTCAATCAGCCCCAGCATTTT. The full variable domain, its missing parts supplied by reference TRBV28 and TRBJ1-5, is DVKVTQSSRYLVKRTGEKVFLECVQDMDHENMFWYRQDPGLGLRLIYFSYDVKMKEKGDIPEGYSVSREKKERFSLILESASTNQTSMYLCASLSGVNQPQHFGDGTRLSIL.